What follows are 30 T cell receptor beta chains derived from one specimen sequenced in a study of PD-L1 blockade in urothelial cancer. Method: immunoSEQ multiplex PCR; TCRdb's copy keeps in-frame clones and lacks some. The sample includes some 97,000 clones, over 80% of them seen just once. The source material was PBMCs, sampled around atezolizumab (anti-PD-L1) treatment. These TCRs come from a woman aged 80 or older with urothelial cancer.

This chain uses TRBV7-9 with TRBJ2-5; 8 bases fit TRBD2. Unmatched junction bases numbered 6, after V lost 2 bases and J lost 4 bases. The germline gives CDR1 SEHNR, CDR2 FQNEAQ (reference sequence). The CDR3 has 15 residues. CDR3 coding DNA: TGTGCCAGCAGCTTAAATGCGGGAGGAGTAGAGACCCAGTACTTC. The encoded protein is CASSLNAGGVETQYF.

The table lists this clone with a count of one. The chain couples TRBV28 to TRBJ2-2, with TRBD2 matching 7 bases. Germline V gene lookup returns CDR1 MDHEN and CDR2 SYDVKM. The ends lost 6 bases at V and 5 bases at J; junction bases unmatched: 6. CDR3 length: 14 amino acids. CDR3 sequence: CASSQSGGTGELFF. Here the CDR3 DNA reads TGTGCCAGCAGCCAATCCGGGGGGACCGGGGAGCTGTTTTTT.

This chain joins TRBV5-6 and TRBJ2-1, with TRBD2 matching over 7 bases. The CDR3 has 15 residues. With V trimmed by 2 bases and J by 10 bases, 12 bases remained unmatched. Germline V gene sequence: CDR1 SGHDT, CDR2 YYEEEE. In nucleotides, the CDR3 is TGTGCCAGCAGCTTTCTGGCTAGCGGAGGAGGGGAGCAGTTCTTC. Its protein product is CASSFLASGGGEQFF.

V gene TRBV6-1 combines with J gene TRBJ1-5; no firm D call. This CDR3 region has 13 residues. Trimming removed 7 bases at V and 0 bases at J, with 7 bases between. CDR1 and CDR2 from the germline V gene are MNHNS and SASEGT. The CDR3 DNA sequence: TGTGCCAGCATCGGGAGTAGCAATCAGCCCCAGCATTTT. It encodes CASIGSSNQPQHF.

The CDR3 region has the DNA TGTGCCAGCAGCTTAGGGGGGCAGGGGTTAGAGACCCAGTACTTC. Translating gives CASSLGGQGLETQYF. V and J are TRBV13 and TRBJ2-5; D may be TRBD1 (6 bases). Deletions cut 0 bases from V and 4 bases from J, with 12 bases between. The CDR3 spans 15 residues. Germline V lookup: CDR1 PRHDT, CDR2 FYEKMQ (reference sequence).

The chain has TRBV15 and TRBJ2-3; D remains unclear. There are 15 residues in the CDR3. V was trimmed by 3 bases and J by 0 bases, leaving 10 bases between them. Germline CDR1 and CDR2: LNHNV and YYDKDF (reference sequence). CDR3: CATSSQALSTDTQYF. The CDR3 DNA is TGTGCCACCAGCAGCCAGGCCCTAAGCACAGATACGCAGTATTTT.

This rearrangement joins TRBV2 to TRBJ2-1, with D tentatively TRBD2 (6 bases). This CDR3 comprises 13 residues. Trimming took off 7 bases at V and 5 bases at J, with 12 bases between the two ends. CDR1 and CDR2 from the germline V gene are SNHLY and FYNNEI. DNA for the CDR3: TGTGCCAGCATGAGGGACTTTAACAATGAGCAGTTCTTC. This translates into CASMRDFNNEQFF. Full variable domain (rest looked up from reference TRBV2 and TRBJ2-1): EPEVTQTPSHQVTQMGQEVILRCVPISNHLYFYWYRQILGQKVEFLVSFYNNEISEKSEIFDDQFSVERPDGSNFTLKIRSTKLEDSAMYFCASMRDFNNEQFFGPGTRLTVL.

The gene calls are TRBV28 and TRBJ2-7; 11 nucleotides match TRBD2. V shed 2 bases, J shed 5 bases, and the junction held 5 bases outside the gene matches. This CDR3 spans 15 amino acids. The germline CDR1 and CDR2 sequences are MDHEN and SYDVKM. CDR3 loop: CASSLTASGRNEQYF. In DNA, the CDR3 is TGTGCCAGCAGTTTAACGGCTAGCGGGAGGAACGAGCAGTACTTC.

The genes are TRBV27 and TRBJ2-1; TRBD2 matches 9 bases. Germline V CDR1 and CDR2: MNHEY, SMNVEV (reference sequence). The CDR3 totals 17 residues. Germline trimming cut 6 bases from V and 2 bases from J; bases unmatched to any gene: 11. CDR3: CASSTRRSGGTYNEQFF. Written as DNA, the CDR3 is TGTGCCAGCAGCACTCGGCGGAGCGGGGGGACCTACAATGAGCAGTTCTTC.

The V call is TRBV2, the J call TRBJ1-2; TRBD1 is a possible D gene (5 bases). Germline V CDR1 and CDR2: SNHLY, FYNNEI. The CDR3 totals 13 residues. V dropped 0 bases and J dropped 7 bases, with 9 bases sitting between them. Here the CDR3 reads CASSEAGVTGYTF. The CDR3 nucleotides are TGTGCCAGCAGTGAAGCAGGGGTAACTGGCTACACCTTC. The entire variable domain, with the rest obtained from reference TRBV2 and TRBJ1-2, is as follows: EPEVTQTPSHQVTQMGQEVILRCVPISNHLYFYWYRQILGQKVEFLVSFYNNEISEKSEIFDDQFSVERPDGSNFTLKIRSTKLEDSAMYFCASSEAGVTGYTFGSGTRLTVV.

The gene calls are TRBV19 and TRBJ1-5; 12 bases map to TRBD1. With V trimmed by 7 bases and J by 7 bases, 2 bases remained unmatched. The germline gives CDR1 LNHDA, CDR2 SQIVND (reference sequence). The length of the CDR3 is 13 residues. This CDR3 is CASTGTGGQPQHF. For the CDR3, the DNA is TGTGCCAGTACCGGGACAGGGGGCCAGCCCCAGCATTTT.

J is TRBJ2-7 and V is TRBV5-1, with D perhaps TRBD2 (6 bases). The germline gives CDR1 SGHRS, CDR2 YFSETQ. The length of the CDR3 is 14 residues. Trimming pared 4 bases from V and 6 bases from J, leaving 17 bases between. DNA for the CDR3: TGCGCCAGCAGCGCCGCTAACCCCGGGGGCGAGCAGTACTTC. It translates to CASSAANPGGEQYF.

The V call is TRBV10-2, the J call TRBJ2-1; 7 bases agree with TRBD2. The germline V gene has CDR1 WSHSY and CDR2 SAAADI. After removal of 6 bases from V and 7 bases from J, the junction contained 3 bases not matched to a gene. This CDR3 is 12 amino acids long. CDR3 nucleotides: TGCGCCAGCAGGCCGCGGGGGAATGAGCAGTTCTTC. Translation gives CASRPRGNEQFF.

The V gene is TRBV29-1, the J gene TRBJ2-7, with 10 bases matching TRBD2. CDR3 length: 13 amino acids. Trimming cost V 5 bases and J 7 bases; bases outside gene matches: 8. Per germline, CDR1 SQVTM and CDR2 ANQGSEA. The CDR3 sequence: CSVRLAGGREQYF. For the CDR3, the DNA is TGCAGCGTTCGACTAGCGGGCGGCAGGGAGCAGTACTTC.

The chain joins TRBV4-1 to TRBJ2-7, with a tentative D call TRBD2 (5 bases). Trimming took off 0 bases at V and 6 bases at J, with 18 bases between the two ends. Germline V lookup: CDR1 MGHRA, CDR2 YSYEKL. This CDR3 is built from 16 residues. The CDR3 region is CASSQDPDGVGSEQYF. CDR3 DNA: TGCGCCAGCAGCCAAGACCCGGACGGCGTTGGGAGCGAGCAGTACTTC.

The chain carries TRBV19 and TRBJ2-7; TRBD1 aligns across 8 bases. The CDR3 covers 12 residues. Germline CDR1 reads LNHDA; CDR2 reads SQIVND (reference sequence). J gave up 7 bases and V 6 bases, and 5 bases lay outside the gene matches. The CDR3, as DNA: TGTGCCAGTAGGGGAACAGGGGGAGAGCAGTACTTC. It codes for CASRGTGGEQYF.

The gene calls are TRBV6-5 and TRBJ1-1; 8 bases align to TRBD1. CDR1 and CDR2 (germline): MNHEY, SVGAGI. The CDR3 totals 13 residues. With 6 bases clipped from V and 7 bases from J, the junction kept 7 bases outside the gene matches. The CDR3 DNA is TGTGCCAGCAGCCAGGGACAGGTTCATGAAGCTTTCTTT. Translated: CASSQGQVHEAFF.

The J gene is TRBJ2-2, the V gene TRBV6-5; D remains ambiguous. This CDR3 region has 15 residues. Germline values: CDR1 MNHEY, CDR2 SVGAGI. V was trimmed by 6 bases and J by 1 base, leaving 12 bases between them. In DNA, the CDR3 is TGTGCCAGCAGCTGGGCCCAGCTGAACACCGGGGAGCTGTTTTTT. Its translation is CASSWAQLNTGELFF.

This clone has only one observation. The gene calls are TRBV2 and TRBJ2-7, with 10 positions matching TRBD2. Trimming cost V 7 bases and J 3 bases; bases outside gene matches: 12. The CDR3 spans 16 residues. Germline CDR1 SNHLY, CDR2 FYNNEI. The CDR3 region has the DNA TGTGCCAGCACTCAGGAGCTAGCGGGAGTTGGCTACGAGCAGTACTTC. Amino acids: CASTQELAGVGYEQYF.

The rearrangement links TRBV4-2 to TRBJ2-1; 10 bases are a match to TRBD2. This CDR3 comprises 16 residues. The germline gives CDR1 LGHNA, CDR2 YNFKEQ. J lost 7 bases, V lost 1 base, and 7 bases had no gene match. CDR3 region: CASSQGPAGGPNEQFF. DNA of the CDR3: TGTGCCAGCAGCCAAGGGCCAGCGGGAGGGCCGAATGAGCAGTTCTTC.

The chain uses TRBV5-1 and TRBJ1-2, with a tentative D call TRBD1 (5 bases). Germline-derived CDR1 and CDR2 are SGHRS and YFSETQ. The CDR3 consists of 14 residues. V lost 1 base and J lost 3, with 10 bases in between. The CDR3 protein is CASSLQGLDYGYTF. The CDR3 bases are TGCGCCAGCAGCTTGCAGGGTTTGGACTATGGCTACACCTTC.

This chain links TRBV4-1 with TRBJ2-7; a weak D match, TRBD1 (6 bases). V was shortened by 2 bases and J by 2 bases, with 19 bases between the two germline ends. CDR3 length: 17 residues. The germline V gene encodes CDR1 MGHRA and CDR2 YSYEKL. This chain's CDR3 is CASSQPPTGPETYEQYF. The CDR3 DNA is TGCGCCAGCAGCCAACCCCCGACAGGACCCGAAACCTACGAGCAGTACTTC.

The chain combines TRBV18 with TRBJ2-7; D not resolved. CDR1 is KGHSH, CDR2 LQKENI, per germline. CDR3 size: 14 residues. Deletions cut 3 bases from V and 3 bases from J, with 12 bases between. CDR3 protein: CASSPSPIVYEQYF. The CDR3 coding sequence is TGTGCCAGCTCACCGAGTCCTATAGTCTACGAGCAGTACTTC.

The V gene is TRBV7-3, the J gene TRBJ2-7, with no clear D. Deletions cut 6 bases from V and 2 bases from J, with 11 bases between. The CDR3 is made up of 13 amino acids. Per the germline V gene, CDR1 is SGHTA and CDR2 is FQGTGA. Written as DNA, the CDR3 is TGTGCCAGCAGTATTGGCCAAACCTACGAGCAGTACTTC. Translated, it gives CASSIGQTYEQYF.

Only one count was recorded for this clone. V is TRBV21-1 and J is TRBJ2-3; no check of the table's D call, TRBD2, against the DNA was made. TRBV21-1 is assigned pseudogene status. The CDR3 covers 17 residues. In DNA, the CDR3 is TGTGCCAGCAGCAGGCAGATGACTAGCGGGAAGGTGGATACGCAGTATTTT. It encodes CASSRQMTSGKVDTQYF.

The chain combines TRBV6-1 with TRBJ1-4, with D hard to call. CDR3 length: 15 amino acids. The germline gives CDR1 MNHNS, CDR2 SASEGT. V shed 6 bases and J shed 0 bases, with 11 bases lying between them. The CDR3 sequence: CASRAPGSTNEKLFF. As DNA, the CDR3 is TGTGCCAGCAGGGCGCCCGGGTCAACTAATGAAAAACTGTTTTTT.

V and J are TRBV30 and TRBJ1-4; TRBD1 aligns across 8 bases. From germline, CDR1 is GTSNPN and CDR2 SVGIG (reference sequence). The CDR3 extends over 14 amino acids. Losses at the gene ends were 3 bases for V and 7 bases for J; bases not matched to a gene: 7. As DNA, the CDR3 is TGTGCCTGGAGCAGGACAGGGACGGGTGAAAAACTGTTTTTT. Protein product: CAWSRTGTGEKLFF.

The chain recombines TRBV18 with TRBJ2-1, with 8 bases that match TRBD2. The V gene's germline CDR1 is KGHSH and CDR2 LQKENI. J gave up 1 base and V 4 bases, and 3 bases lay outside the gene matches. The CDR3 sequence is 15 residues long. CDR3 DNA: TGTGCCAGCTCACTTCAGCGGGAGTCCTACAATGAGCAGTTCTTC. Encoded protein: CASSLQRESYNEQFF.

The V gene is TRBV5-4, the J gene TRBJ2-7; 8 bases are a match to TRBD1. J gave up 4 bases and V 3 bases, and 9 bases lay outside the gene matches. This CDR3 region has 15 residues. CDR1 SGHNT and CDR2 YYREEE come from the germline V gene (reference sequence). The CDR3 nucleotides read TGTGCCAGCAGCTACCCCGGGACAGGAGGGTACGAGCAGTACTTC. This gives the protein CASSYPGTGGYEQYF.

CDR3 DNA: TGTGCCAGCAGTTTCCGAGAGGGCCAAGCGGGGAATGAGCAGTTCTTC. Translation: CASSFREGQAGNEQFF. This rearrangement joins TRBV6-6 to TRBJ2-1; 7 nucleotides match TRBD2. Germline V gives CDR1 MNHNY, CDR2 SVGAGI (reference sequence). This CDR3 has 16 residues. After removal of 4 bases from V and 7 bases from J, the junction contained 13 bases not matched to a gene.